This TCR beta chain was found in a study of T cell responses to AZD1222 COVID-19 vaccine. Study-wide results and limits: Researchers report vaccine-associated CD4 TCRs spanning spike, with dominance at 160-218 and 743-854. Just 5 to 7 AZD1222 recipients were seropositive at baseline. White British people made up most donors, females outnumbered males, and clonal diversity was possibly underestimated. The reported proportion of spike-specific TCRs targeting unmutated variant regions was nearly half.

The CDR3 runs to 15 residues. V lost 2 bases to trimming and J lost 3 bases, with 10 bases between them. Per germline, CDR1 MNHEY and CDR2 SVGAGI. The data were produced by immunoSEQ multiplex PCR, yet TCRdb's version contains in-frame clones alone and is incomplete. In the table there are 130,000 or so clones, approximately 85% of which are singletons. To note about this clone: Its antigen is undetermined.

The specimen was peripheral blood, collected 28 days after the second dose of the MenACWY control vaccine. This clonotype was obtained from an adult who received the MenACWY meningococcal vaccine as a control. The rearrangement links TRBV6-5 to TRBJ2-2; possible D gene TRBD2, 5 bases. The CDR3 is CASSYQEGYTGELFF. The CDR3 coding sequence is TGTGCCAGCAGTTACCAAGAGGGATACACCGGGGAGCTGTTTTTT.